This is a list of T cell receptor beta chains from one sample in a study of cytomegalovirus exposure and HLA in healthy donors. Sequencing used immunoSEQ multiplex PCR; TCRdb keeps in-frame clones, though not all of them. Among fewer than 60,000 clones listed, 70% to 80% were seen once. Sequenced: PBMCs. All receptors come from a woman aged 40 to 55 in good health and CMV-seropositive. Both conserved end residues are trimmed from each CDR3. A D gene is named only where the DNA matches it firmly. Clone size, where shown, is once, few, many, or a class for clones that have expanded.

V	J	size	D	CDR3
TRBV5-1	TRBJ1-3	NA	NA	ASSLGGSSGNTIY
TRBV19	TRBJ1-2	once	NA	ATRPTTNYGYT
TRBV5-4	TRBJ2-5	once	TRBD2	ASSLTSGGGETQY
TRBV5-8	TRBJ1-1	few	NA	ASSRKGEAF
TRBV29-1	TRBJ2-5	once	NA	SVAQSMGETQY
TRBV18	TRBJ1-1	NA	NA	ASSSTVENTEAF
TRBV7-9	TRBJ2-7	NA	TRBD1	ASSSSGTASYEQY
TRBV29-1	TRBJ1-1	NA	NA	SVVRQTNTEAF
TRBV11-2	TRBJ2-7	few	TRBD2	ASSLDLERGLYEQY
TRBV5-1	TRBJ1-1	NA	NA	ASSQTPLGGNTEAF
TRBV6-5	TRBJ2-4	NA	NA	ARETSLAKNIQY
TRBV5-4	TRBJ2-1	NA	NA	ASSVALGGSYNGQF
TRBV7-3	TRBJ2-3	NA	TRBD1	ASSPGGWGTDTQY
TRBV15	TRBJ2-3	NA	NA	ATSRGGRGTDTQY
TRBV6-1	TRBJ1-6	few	NA	ASTKATGNSPLH
TRBV6-5	TRBJ1-1	NA	NA	ASSYVRGTEAF
TRBV19	TRBJ2-2	NA	NA	ASSILDRTGELF
TRBV11-2	TRBJ2-5	once	NA	ASSPDNQETQY